The present TCR beta chain was sequenced within a study of blood T cell repertoires in COVID-19. Whole-study context: Sample material is recorded as cDNA or gDNA derived from T cells, B-cell-depleted T cells, or PBMCs.

As originally analysed: Amplification of reference gene primers was used by the study to estimate nucleated cell counts. Libraries were prepared by immunoSEQ multiplex PCR; TCRdb keeps only in-frame clonotypes and omits some of them. V and J calls and clone size follow that table, whereas D and trimming were derived from the DNA. The table shows about 140,000 clones, with around 83% occurring only once. CDR1 MDHEN and CDR2 SYDVKM come from the germline V gene. Trimming shortened V by 5 bases and J by 7 bases, and 15 bases separated the two germline ends. The CDR3 totals 14 residues. Material for sequencing was peripheral blood. This sequence originates from a woman aged 60-75 years with acute or convalescent COVID-19. The chain is built from TRBV28 and TRBJ2-1; no reliable D call. The CDR3 loop reads CASSPDLASNEQFF. DNA for the CDR3: TGTGCCAGCAGTCCTGACTTAGCTTCTAATGAGCAGTTCTTC.